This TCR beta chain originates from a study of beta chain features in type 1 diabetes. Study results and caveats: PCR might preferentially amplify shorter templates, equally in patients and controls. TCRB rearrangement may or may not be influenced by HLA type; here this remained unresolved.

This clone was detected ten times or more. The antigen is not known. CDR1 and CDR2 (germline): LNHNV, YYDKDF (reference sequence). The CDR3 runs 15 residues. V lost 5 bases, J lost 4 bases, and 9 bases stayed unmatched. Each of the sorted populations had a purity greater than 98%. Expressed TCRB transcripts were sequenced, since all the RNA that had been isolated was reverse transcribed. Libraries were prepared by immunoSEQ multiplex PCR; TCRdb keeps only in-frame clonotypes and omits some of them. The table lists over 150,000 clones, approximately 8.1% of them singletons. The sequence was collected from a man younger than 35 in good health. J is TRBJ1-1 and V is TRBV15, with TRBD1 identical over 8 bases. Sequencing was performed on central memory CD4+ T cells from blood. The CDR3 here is CATSSHSGTGTEAFF. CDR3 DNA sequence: TGTGCCACCAGCTCCCATTCCGGGACAGGCACTGAAGCTTTCTTT. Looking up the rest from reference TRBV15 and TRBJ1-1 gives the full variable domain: DAMVIQNPRYQVTQFGKPVTLSCSQTLNHNVMYWYQQKSSQAPKLLFHYYDKDFNNEADTPDNFQSRRPNTSFCFLDIRSPGLGDTAMYLCATSSHSGTGTEAFFGQGTRLTVV.